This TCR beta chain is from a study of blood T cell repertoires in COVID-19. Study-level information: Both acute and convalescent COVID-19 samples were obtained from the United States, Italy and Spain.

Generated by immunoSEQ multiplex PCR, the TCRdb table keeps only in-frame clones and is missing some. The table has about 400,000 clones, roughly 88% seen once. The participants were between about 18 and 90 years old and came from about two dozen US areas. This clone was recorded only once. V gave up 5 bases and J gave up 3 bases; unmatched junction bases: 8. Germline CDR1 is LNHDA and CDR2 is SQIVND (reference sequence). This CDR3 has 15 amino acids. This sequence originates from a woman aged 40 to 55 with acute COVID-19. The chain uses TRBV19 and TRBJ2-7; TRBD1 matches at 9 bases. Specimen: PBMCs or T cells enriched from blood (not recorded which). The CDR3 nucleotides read TGTGCCAGTAGTCCGGGGACAGGGATTTTCTACGAGCAGTACTTC. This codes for CASSPGTGIFYEQYF.